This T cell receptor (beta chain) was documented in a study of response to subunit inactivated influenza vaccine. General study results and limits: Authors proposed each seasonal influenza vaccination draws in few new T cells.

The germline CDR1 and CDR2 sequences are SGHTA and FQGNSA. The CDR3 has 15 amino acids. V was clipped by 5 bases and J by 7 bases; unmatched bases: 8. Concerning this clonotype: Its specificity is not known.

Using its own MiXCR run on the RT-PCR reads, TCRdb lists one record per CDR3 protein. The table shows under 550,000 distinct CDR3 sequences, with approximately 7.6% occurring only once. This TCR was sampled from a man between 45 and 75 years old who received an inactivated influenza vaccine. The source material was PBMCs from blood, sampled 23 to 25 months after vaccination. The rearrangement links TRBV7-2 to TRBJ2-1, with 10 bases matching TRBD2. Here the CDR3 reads CASSPPGLASNEQFF. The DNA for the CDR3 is TGTGCCAGCAGCCCCCCGGGACTAGCGTCGAATGAGCAGTTCTTC. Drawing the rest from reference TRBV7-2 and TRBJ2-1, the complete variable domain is GAGVSQSPSNKVTEKGKDVELRCDPISGHTALYWYRQSLGQGLEFLIYFQGNSAPDKSGLPSDRFSAERTGGSVSTLTIQRTQQEDSAVYLCASSPPGLASNEQFFGPGTRLTVL.